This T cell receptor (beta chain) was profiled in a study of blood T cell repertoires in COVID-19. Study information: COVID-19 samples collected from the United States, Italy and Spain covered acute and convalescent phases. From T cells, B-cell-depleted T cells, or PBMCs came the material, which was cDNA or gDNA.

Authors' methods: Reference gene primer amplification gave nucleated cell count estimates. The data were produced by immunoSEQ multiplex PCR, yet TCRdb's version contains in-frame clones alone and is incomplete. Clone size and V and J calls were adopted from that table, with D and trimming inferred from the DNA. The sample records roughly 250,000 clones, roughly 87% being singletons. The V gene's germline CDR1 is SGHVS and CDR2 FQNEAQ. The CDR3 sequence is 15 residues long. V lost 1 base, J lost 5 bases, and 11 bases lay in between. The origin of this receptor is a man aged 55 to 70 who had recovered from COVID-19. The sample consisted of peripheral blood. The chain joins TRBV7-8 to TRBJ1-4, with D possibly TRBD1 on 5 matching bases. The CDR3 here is CASSLDLPGNEKLFF. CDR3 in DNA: TGTGCCAGCAGCTTAGACCTCCCAGGGAATGAAAAACTGTTTTTT.